This T cell receptor (beta chain) is from a study of molecular identifiers for immune sequencing clone quantification. MiXCR, applied by TCRdb to the PCR reads, yields one record per CDR3 protein. Of about 68,000 distinct CDR3 sequences listed, roughly 20% were seen once; the top ten hold about 1.5%. Based on a CD8+CD4-CCR7+CD45RA+ profile, naive CD8 T cells were sorted. Ten or more counts support this clonotype. The junction had 2 bases not matched to a gene; V was cut back by 3 bases and J by 6 bases. The CDR3 has 13 amino acids. CDR1 is MNHEY and CDR2 is SMNVEV in the germline V gene (reference sequence).

The sample taken for sequencing was naive CD8+ T cells from blood, with Jurkat cell RNA spiked in. Subset defined: FACS-sorted CD8+CD4-CCR7+CD45RA+ naive T cells. The origin of this receptor is a human donor in good health. Some libraries in this study had Jurkat cell RNA spiked in. The J gene is TRBJ2-1, the V gene TRBV27, with 7 bases lining up with TRBD1. CDR3 DNA: TGTGCCAGCAGTTTCACAGGGGTCAATGAGCAGTTCTTC. As protein: CASSFTGVNEQFF.